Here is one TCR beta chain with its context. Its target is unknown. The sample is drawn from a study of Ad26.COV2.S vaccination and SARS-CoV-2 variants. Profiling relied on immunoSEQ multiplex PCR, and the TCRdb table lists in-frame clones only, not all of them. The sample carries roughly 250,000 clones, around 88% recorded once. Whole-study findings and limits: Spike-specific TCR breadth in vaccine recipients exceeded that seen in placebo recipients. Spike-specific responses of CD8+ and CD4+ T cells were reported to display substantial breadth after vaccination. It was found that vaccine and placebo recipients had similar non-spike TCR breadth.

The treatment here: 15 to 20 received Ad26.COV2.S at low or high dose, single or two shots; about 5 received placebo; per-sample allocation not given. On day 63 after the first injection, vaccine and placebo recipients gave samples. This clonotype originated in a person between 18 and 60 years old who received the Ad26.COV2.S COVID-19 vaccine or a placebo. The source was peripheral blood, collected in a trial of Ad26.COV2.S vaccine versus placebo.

This chain's CDR3 is CASSQVLRGQETQYF. Here the CDR3 DNA reads TGCGCCAGCAGCCAAGTACTGCGGGGCCAAGAGACCCAGTACTTC. The chain joins TRBV4-3 to TRBJ2-5; tentative D call: TRBD2 (6 bases). This CDR3 comprises 15 residues. V lost 1 base to trimming and J lost 1 base, with 10 bases between them. Germline V gene sequence: CDR1 LGHNA, CDR2 YSLEER.